This is a list of T cell receptor beta chains from one sample in a study of blood T cell repertoires in COVID-19. Produced via immunoSEQ multiplex PCR; TCRdb's table is partial and in-frame only. This table has a few hundred thousand clones, 80% to 85% appearing once. The sample comprised peripheral blood. The receptors were gathered from a person between 65 and 79 years old with COVID-19, enrolled during active disease. CDR3s include the opening cysteine and the closing phenylalanine or tryptophan. Fields, in order: D gene, clone size, V gene, J gene, CDR3 protein, CDR3 DNA. A D gene is named only where the DNA matches it firmly. Clone size, where shown, is once, few, many, or a class for clones that have expanded.

>NA|NA|TRBV4-3|TRBJ1-1
CASSQVVRNTEAFF
TGCGCCAGCAGCCAAGTAGTAAGGAACACTGAAGCTTTCTTT
>TRBD2|few|TRBV6-2/TRBV6-3|TRBJ2-1
CASSYGLAGVEQFF
TGTGCCAGCAGTTACGGACTAGCGGGGGTGGAGCAGTTCTTC
>TRBD2|NA|TRBV5-4|TRBJ2-1
CASSQGLAGYNEQFF
TGTGCCAGCAGCCAAGGACTAGCGGGGTACAATGAGCAGTTCTTC
>TRBD1|NA|TRBV28|TRBJ1-2
CASRGQGLGYTF
TGTGCCAGCAGGGGACAGGGGCTCGGCTACACCTTC
>TRBD1|NA|TRBV3-1/TRBV3-2|TRBJ1-6
CASSQEAPGQGAPLHF
TGTGCCAGCAGCCAAGAGGCCCCGGGACAGGGTGCGCCCCTCCACTTT
>NA|NA|TRBV29-1|TRBJ2-2
CSVESGRTGELFF
TGCAGCGTTGAAAGCGGACGCACCGGGGAGCTGTTTTTT
>NA|NA|TRBV6-5|TRBJ1-6
CASSYSITGNNSPLHF
TGTGCCAGCAGTTACTCTATCACAGGGAACAATTCACCCCTCCACTTT
>TRBD2|NA|TRBV10-3|TRBJ2-1
CAISEYPPTSGSYNEQFF
TGTGCCATCAGTGAGTACCCCCCGACTAGCGGGAGTTACAATGAGCAGTTCTTC
>TRBD1|once|TRBV28|TRBJ1-5
CASSSGGSNQPQHF
TGTGCCAGCAGTTCAGGGGGGAGCAATCAGCCCCAGCATTTT
>TRBD2|once|TRBV5-1|TRBJ2-7
CASSLSGGYYEQYF
TGCGCCAGCAGCTTAAGCGGGGGGTACTACGAGCAGTACTTC
>NA|NA|TRBV5-1|TRBJ1-1
CASSLSRELNTEAFF
TGCGCCAGCAGCTTGAGCCGGGAGCTCAACACTGAAGCTTTCTTT
>NA|NA|TRBV6-5|TRBJ1-2
CASSYEGGFYGYTF
TGTGCCAGCAGTTACGAGGGGGGGTTCTATGGCTACACCTTC
>NA|NA|TRBV30|TRBJ1-6
CAWSVVQVNSPLHF
TGTGCCTGGAGTGTAGTCCAGGTTAATTCACCCCTCCACTTT
>TRBD1|NA|TRBV9|TRBJ2-2
CASRAGQGPGELFF
TGTGCCAGCAGAGCAGGACAGGGCCCCGGGGAGCTGTTTTTT
>TRBD2|NA|TRBV19|TRBJ2-2
CASRNRLAGNTGELFF
TGTGCCAGTAGGAATAGACTAGCGGGAAACACCGGGGAGCTGTTTTTT
>NA|NA|TRBV11-1|TRBJ1-5
CASSFSRNQPQHF
TGTGCCAGCAGCTTCAGTCGCAATCAGCCCCAGCATTTT
>NA|NA|TRBV30|TRBJ2-5
CAWSVSGQETQYF
TGTGCCTGGAGTGTTAGCGGCCAAGAGACCCAGTACTTC
>NA|NA|TRBV27|TRBJ1-6
CASSSGTIGSPLHF
TGTGCCAGCAGTTCCGGGACAATCGGATCACCCCTCCACTTT
>NA|few|TRBV4-2|TRBJ2-5
CASSRRAFAKLEYQETQYF
TGTGCCAGCAGCCGCCGCGCCTTCGCCAAACTAGAGTACCAAGAGACCCAGTACTTC
>NA|once|TRBV5-1|TRBJ2-3
CASSDGRDTQYF
TGCGCCAGCAGCGATGGGAGAGATACGCAGTATTTT
>TRBD2|NA|TRBV7-2|TRBJ2-2
CASSTRKIAGGRTGELFF
TGTGCCAGCAGCACCCGAAAGATAGCGGGGGGCCGCACCGGGGAGCTGTTTTTT
>TRBD1|NA|TRBV12-3/TRBV12-4|TRBJ2-3
CASSPLGQGGQYF
TGTGCCAGCAGTCCTCTAGGACAGGGTGGCCAGTATTTT
>NA|NA|TRBV3-1/TRBV3-2|TRBJ2-3
CASSLAEDTDTQYF
TGTGCCAGCAGCCTAGCGGAAGACACAGATACGCAGTATTTT
>NA|NA|TRBV6-2/TRBV6-3|TRBJ2-7
CASSFSGYEQYF
TGTGCCAGCAGCTTCTCGGGCTACGAGCAGTACTTC
>NA|NA|TRBV28|TRBJ2-7
CASSFYAGADYEQYF
TGTGCCAGCAGTTTTTACGCGGGGGCCGACTACGAGCAGTACTTC
>NA|many|TRBV18|TRBJ2-1
CASSRAERALTHNEQFF
TGTGCCAGCTCACGGGCCGAGCGGGCTTTGACCCACAATGAGCAGTTCTTC
>TRBD2|NA|TRBV5-1|TRBJ2-7
CASSFLAEGSYEQYF
TGCGCCAGCAGCTTCCTAGCGGAGGGATCCTACGAGCAGTACTTC
>TRBD1|NA|TRBV7-6|TRBJ2-2
CASSLGQGNSGELFF
TGTGCCAGCAGCTTAGGACAGGGGAACTCCGGGGAGCTGTTTTTT
>NA|NA|TRBV2|TRBJ1-3
CAIRRGYGNTIYF
TGTGCCATAAGAAGGGGATATGGAAACACCATATATTTT
>TRBD2|NA|TRBV18|TRBJ2-1
CASSPAGEYNEQFF
TGTGCCAGCTCACCAGCGGGAGAGTACAATGAGCAGTTCTTC
>NA|NA|TRBV30|TRBJ1-4
CAWNRGMREKLFF
TGTGCCTGGAATCGGGGAATGAGAGAAAAACTGTTTTTT
>NA|once|TRBV7-8|TRBJ2-3
CASSLVQGFNTDTQYF
TGTGCCAGCAGCTTAGTGCAGGGGTTTAATACAGATACGCAGTATTTT
>NA|NA|TRBV28|TRBJ1-2
CASRTGGAGGYTF
TGTGCCAGCAGGACTGGGGGGGCGGGAGGCTACACCTTC
>NA|NA|TRBV4-3|TRBJ1-2
CASSQAGGGRNYGYTF
TGCGCCAGCAGCCAAGCCGGCGGAGGACGTAACTATGGCTACACCTTC
>TRBD1|NA|TRBV19|TRBJ1-1
CATQDRGLNTEAFF
TGTGCCACCCAGGACAGGGGGCTGAACACTGAAGCTTTCTTT
>NA|NA|TRBV10-3|TRBJ1-2
CAIGRSPGAQNYGYTF
TGTGCCATCGGCCGGTCACCAGGGGCCCAAAACTATGGCTACACCTTC
>TRBD2|NA|TRBV12-3/TRBV12-4|TRBJ2-1
CASSLLAESEQFF
TGTGCCAGCAGCTTACTAGCGGAGTCTGAGCAGTTCTTC
>TRBD1|NA|TRBV5-1|TRBJ1-1
CASSSTPQGANSEAFF
TGCGCCAGCAGCTCGACTCCCCAGGGGGCGAACTCTGAAGCTTTCTTT
>NA|once|TRBV28|TRBJ2-7
CASSLEGGGTYEQYF
TGTGCCAGCAGTTTGGAAGGAGGGGGCACCTACGAGCAGTACTTC
>NA|NA|TRBV27|TRBJ2-7
CASRSYEQYF
TGTGCCAGCAGGAGCTACGAGCAGTACTTC
>TRBD1|NA|TRBV5-4|TRBJ1-5
CASSFSGQGGGGTQPQHF
TGTGCCAGCAGCTTTTCGGGACAGGGAGGTGGGGGGACTCAGCCCCAGCATTTT
>NA|NA|TRBV19|TRBJ1-2
CASSTGSTGHGYTF
TGTGCCAGTAGTACCGGATCGACAGGACATGGCTACACCTTC
>NA|NA|TRBV12-5|TRBJ2-1
CASGPTGAHTNEQFF
TGTGCTAGTGGTCCGACAGGTGCCCACACGAATGAGCAGTTCTTC
>NA|NA|TRBV2|TRBJ1-5
CASRSGQPQHF
TGTGCCAGCAGGAGCGGTCAGCCCCAGCATTTT
>NA|NA|TRBV5-1|TRBJ1-1
CASRLGGSDTEAFF
TGCGCCAGCAGGTTAGGGGGATCGGACACTGAAGCTTTCTTT
>TRBD2|NA|TRBV7-8|TRBJ2-1
CASSVISGRAEQFF
TGTGCCAGCAGCGTGATTAGCGGGAGGGCTGAGCAGTTCTTC
>NA|once|TRBV27|TRBJ1-6
CASSSHLQTYNSPLHF
TGTGCCAGCAGTTCTCACCTCCAGACTTATAATTCACCCCTCCACTTT
>TRBD2|NA|TRBV4-2|TRBJ2-1
CASSQDGGGPLNEQFF
TGTGCCAGCAGCCAAGATGGGGGAGGGCCCTTGAATGAGCAGTTCTTC
>TRBD1|NA|TRBV6-2/TRBV6-3|TRBJ2-7
CASCPGQLTYEQYF
TGTGCCAGCTGCCCGGGACAGTTAACCTACGAGCAGTACTTC
>NA|NA|TRBV7-2|TRBJ1-1
CASSPKAATEAFF
TGTGCCAGCAGCCCCAAAGCGGCCACTGAAGCTTTCTTT
>TRBD2|NA|TRBV9|TRBJ2-2
CASSVATTSGNTGELFF
TGTGCCAGCAGCGTAGCTACGACTAGCGGGAACACCGGGGAGCTGTTTTTT
>NA|NA|TRBV3-1/TRBV3-2|TRBJ1-3
CASTLDRSGNTIYF
TGTGCCAGCACCTTAGACAGATCTGGAAACACCATATATTTT
>NA|NA|TRBV18|TRBJ1-2
CASSRGAKKDGYTF
TGTGCCAGCTCACGGGGAGCAAAGAAAGATGGCTACACCTTC
>TRBD1|NA|TRBV9|TRBJ1-2
CASSSGGLHGYTF
TGTGCCAGCAGCTCAGGGGGTTTACATGGCTACACCTTC